This entry describes one T cell receptor beta chain. This CDR3 comprises 15 residues. With 4 bases clipped from V and 2 bases from J, the junction kept 5 bases outside the gene matches. Germline values: CDR1 LNHDA, CDR2 SQIVND (reference sequence). This entry is derived from a study of blood T cell repertoires in COVID-19. Original methodology: Estimation of nucleated cell counts relied on the amplification of reference gene primers. TCRdb's table, derived via immunoSEQ multiplex PCR, lists solely in-frame clones and lacks some. The DNA gave D and trimming, while V, J and clone size come from that table. This table has some 49,000 clones, under 90% appearing once.

The chain recombines TRBV19 with TRBJ1-5; 7 nucleotides match TRBD1. The receptor was derived from an elderly woman with COVID-19, enrolled during active disease. Sequenced input: peripheral blood. CDR3 residues: CASSNHRGGNQPQHF. CDR3 sequence (DNA): TGTGCCAGTAGTAATCACAGGGGTGGCAATCAGCCCCAGCATTTT.